Below, 23 T cell receptor beta chains from the same sample are listed, as sequenced in a study of T cell responses to AZD1222 COVID-19 vaccine. Profiled with immunoSEQ multiplex PCR; TCRdb holds only in-frame clones, not every one. The repertoire has over 55,000 clones, around 84% of them found once; the top ten carry around 7.3%. The sequencing used peripheral blood, collected on day 0 of AZD1222 vaccination. These receptors came from an adult in good health.

The V and J genes are TRBV10-3 and TRBJ2-3; D remains unclear. Germline CDR1 reads ENHRY; CDR2 reads SYGVKD. V was clipped by 2 bases and J by 3 bases, with 12 bases between them. The CDR3 runs to 15 residues. The CDR3 protein is CAISEIPTDTDTQYF. The CDR3 DNA follows: TGTGCCATCAGTGAGATCCCCACCGATACAGATACGCAGTATTTT.

This chain connects TRBV9 to TRBJ2-2; D is perhaps TRBD2 (5 bases). The CDR3 consists of 16 residues. Germline V gives CDR1 SGDLS, CDR2 YYNGEE. V lost 2 bases and J lost 0, with 11 bases in between. In nucleotides, the CDR3 is TGTGCCAGCAGCGTTTCAGCGGTTTCGAACACCGGGGAGCTGTTTTTT. This gives the protein CASSVSAVSNTGELFF.

This clone came up a few times. The chain joins TRBV10-2 to TRBJ2-1, with D perhaps given as TRBD1 or TRBD2 (5 bases each). CDR1 is WSHSY, CDR2 SAAADI, per germline. This CDR3 is built from 14 residues. The V gene lost 3 bases and the J gene lost 5 bases, with 11 bases spanning the gap. The CDR3 nucleotides read TGCGCCAGCAGTGAAAGGGGACCGAACAATGAGCAGTTCTTC. Translated, it gives CASSERGPNNEQFF.

The chain joins TRBV11-3 to TRBJ2-7; 7 nucleotides line up with TRBD1. The trim removed 0 bases at V and 5 bases at J, leaving 10 bases unmatched. CDR1 is SGHNT and CDR2 is YENEEA in the germline V gene. The CDR3 is 16 residues long. CDR3 protein: CASSLDFETGLDEQYF. In DNA, the CDR3 is TGTGCCAGCAGCTTAGATTTTGAGACAGGGTTGGACGAGCAGTACTTC.

The gene calls are TRBV11-3 and TRBJ2-7; TRBD1 agrees at 7 bases. The germline CDR1 and CDR2 sequences are SGHNT and YENEEA. There are 13 residues in the CDR3. V was pared by 5 bases and J by 0 bases, with 1 base of the junction left unmatched. Here the CDR3 reads CASSRDSSYEQYF. CDR3 coding DNA: TGTGCCAGCAGCCGGGACAGCTCCTACGAGCAGTACTTC.

V is TRBV27 and J is TRBJ1-2, with 8 nucleotides matching TRBD1. Germline V gene data show CDR1 as MNHEY and CDR2 as SMNVEV (reference sequence). This CDR3 region has 13 residues. V lost 6 bases, J lost 7 bases, and 7 bases stayed unmatched. The CDR3 sequence is CASSATTGAGYTF. The CDR3 coding sequence is TGTGCCAGCAGCGCTACGACAGGGGCTGGCTACACCTTC.

The sample holds a few counts of this clone. The genes are TRBV6-5 and TRBJ1-1, with D unresolved. Germline values: CDR1 MNHEY, CDR2 SVGAGI. The CDR3 totals 13 residues. V dropped 2 bases and J dropped 3 bases, with 7 bases sitting between them. As DNA, the CDR3 is TGTGCCAGCAGTTACGGGTACGACACTGAAGCTTTCTTT. Its translation is CASSYGYDTEAFF.

The chain combines TRBV20-1 with TRBJ2-1, with D unclear. CDR3 length equals 11 residues. V gave up 0 bases and J gave up 10 bases, with 7 bases separating them. Per the germline V gene, CDR1 is DFQATT and CDR2 is SNEGSKA (reference sequence). The CDR3 DNA is TGCAGTGCTAGAGACAATGTCGAGCAGTTCTTC. Translating gives CSARDNVEQFF.

This clone was recorded only once. The chain uses TRBV21-1 and TRBJ1-5. TRBV21-1 is marked as a pseudogene. This CDR3 has 20 residues. The CDR3 region has the DNA TGTGCCAGCAGCAAAGCAAATCGGGGGACCTGGGTATATGGCAATCAGCCCCAGCATTTT. Its protein product is CASSKANRGTWVYGNQPQHF.

As DNA, the CDR3 is TGTGCCAGCTCACCACAGTACAGGGGGATGAACACTGAAGCTTTCTTT. Residues: CASSPQYRGMNTEAFF. This rearrangement joins TRBV18 to TRBJ1-1; 8 nucleotides align to TRBD1. The CDR3 runs to 16 residues. Germline assignment: CDR1 KGHSH and CDR2 LQKENI. J was trimmed by 0 bases and V by 1 base; bases with no gene match: 4.

The gene calls are TRBV19 and TRBJ1-1, with unresolved D. This CDR3 has 16 residues. Germline V CDR1 and CDR2: LNHDA, SQIVND (reference sequence). V shed 1 base and J shed 1 base, with 13 bases lying between them. The DNA of the CDR3 is TGTGCCAGTAGTATAGTTTGGGGTCAGTCGAACACTGAAGCTTTCTTT. This codes for CASSIVWGQSNTEAFF. The complete variable domain, with remaining parts taken from reference TRBV19 and TRBJ1-1, reads DGGITQSPKYLFRKEGQNVTLSCEQNLNHDAMYWYRQDPGQGLRLIYYSQIVNDFQKGDIAEGYSVSREKKESFPLTVTSAQKNPTAFYLCASSIVWGQSNTEAFFGQGTRLTVV.

The rearrangement joins TRBV9 to TRBJ2-1; TRBD2 agrees at 7 bases. V lost 6 bases, J lost 7 bases, and 4 bases stayed unmatched. In germline, CDR1 is SGDLS, CDR2 YYNGEE. This CDR3 has 12 amino acids. The CDR3 DNA reads TGTGCCAGCACGTTTAGCGGGAATGAGCAGTTCTTC. Protein product: CASTFSGNEQFF.

V is TRBV3-1 (or the pseudogene TRBV3-2) and J is TRBJ1-6, with 7 positions matching TRBD1. Germline CDR1 is LGHDT and CDR2 is YNNKEL (reference sequence). The CDR3 covers 15 residues. The ends lost 2 bases at V and 9 bases at J; junction bases unmatched: 7. The CDR3 protein is CASSQPGQTVSPLHF. CDR3 coding DNA: TGTGCCAGCAGCCAACCGGGACAGACCGTTTCACCCCTCCACTTT.

The chain recombines TRBV7-8 with TRBJ1-2, with 9 bases identical to TRBD1. V was pared by 5 bases and J by 8 bases, with 9 bases of the junction left unmatched. There are 14 residues in the CDR3. CDR1 SGHVS and CDR2 FQNEAQ come from the germline V gene. The CDR3 spells CASSANRGLSGYTF. CDR3 in DNA: TGTGCCAGCAGCGCAAACAGGGGGCTTAGCGGCTACACCTTC.

This clone was counted a single time. The chain is built from TRBV18 and TRBJ2-7, with 9 bases matching TRBD1. CDR3 size: 17 residues. J gave up 0 bases and V 6 bases, and 12 bases lay outside the gene matches. The germline CDR1 and CDR2 sequences are KGHSH and LQKENI. CDR3 loop: CASSPTTGGRSSYEQYF. Written as DNA, the CDR3 is TGTGCCAGCTCGCCGACAACAGGGGGCCGCAGCTCCTACGAGCAGTACTTC.

The DNA for the CDR3 is TGCGCCAGCATGTTCGCAGGTGGGGGGAGGGATACGCAGTATTTT. Amino acids: CASMFAGGGRDTQYF. The chain has TRBV10-2 and TRBJ2-3; D is possibly TRBD2 (6 bases). Trimming took off 7 bases at V and 6 bases at J, with 20 bases between the two ends. Germline CDR1 and CDR2: WSHSY and SAAADI. The CDR3 loop spans 15 amino acids.

This rearrangement joins TRBV4-2 to TRBJ1-6; D remains unclear. The germline V gene encodes CDR1 LGHNA and CDR2 YNFKEQ. Trimming removed 1 base from V and 9 bases from J, with 16 bases in between. The CDR3 contains 16 residues. The CDR3 sequence is CASSQVMGRNVSPLHF. In nucleotides, the CDR3 is TGTGCCAGCAGCCAAGTTATGGGCAGAAACGTTTCACCCCTCCACTTT.

This chain uses TRBV5-1 with TRBJ1-2; weak D call: TRBD1 (6 bases). CDR3 length: 16 amino acids. V lost 0 bases, J lost 8 bases, and 20 bases lay in between. Germline V gene data show CDR1 as SGHRS and CDR2 as YFSETQ. CDR3 sequence (DNA): TGCGCCAGCAGCTTGGAAAAGGACAGTTTCTATGTAGGCTACACCTTC. Encoded protein: CASSLEKDSFYVGYTF.

This clone was detected once. The J gene is TRBJ2-1, the V gene TRBV6-4; D may be TRBD1 (6 bases). V shed 2 bases and J shed 4 bases, with 15 bases lying between them. Looked up from germline, CDR1 is MRHNA and CDR2 is SNTAGT. This CDR3 contains 16 residues. CDR3 residues: CASSDGTFQSYNEQFF. Written as DNA, the CDR3 is TGTGCCAGCAGTGACGGGACATTCCAGTCGTACAATGAGCAGTTCTTC.

The chain is built from TRBV6-5 and TRBJ1-1, with no clear D. Trimming cost V 5 bases and J 1 base, with 14 bases left between them. The CDR3 consists of 15 residues. Germline-derived CDR1 and CDR2 are MNHEY and SVGAGI. CDR3 protein: CASSPPISGNTEAFF. The DNA of the CDR3 is TGTGCCAGCAGTCCCCCAATATCCGGGAACACTGAAGCTTTCTTT.

V is TRBV4-3 and J is TRBJ1-6; possibly TRBD1 for D (5 bases). CDR1 is LGHNA and CDR2 is YSLEER in the germline V gene. The V end lost 0 bases, the J end lost 9 bases, and 12 bases lay between the germline ends. The CDR3 totals 15 residues. The CDR3 DNA follows: TGCGCCAGCAGCCAAGAGGAACAGGCAGGTTCACCCCTCCACTTT. This translates into CASSQEEQAGSPLHF.

The sample holds many counts of this clone. The chain couples TRBV1 to TRBJ2-5; TRBD1 is the table's D call and was not checked against the DNA. TRBV1 is a listed pseudogene. The CDR3 totals 13 residues. The CDR3 is CTSSHDRPRTQYF. The CDR3 DNA reads as TGCACCAGCAGCCACGACAGGCCCAGGACCCAGTACTTC.

This clone has a single count. V usage is TRBV7-8 and J usage is TRBJ1-2; 9 nucleotides align to TRBD1. The germline V gene has CDR1 SGHVS and CDR2 FQNEAQ. The CDR3 runs 14 residues. Trimming at V came to 5 bases and at J to 4 bases, leaving 5 bases not matched to a gene. As DNA, the CDR3 is TGTGCCAGCAGCATGGACAGGGGTGGCTATGGCTACACCTTC. It yields the protein CASSMDRGGYGYTF.